Presented here are 27 T cell receptor beta chains from one specimen sequenced in a study of neurological immune-mediated disorders. TCRdb passed the 5' RACE reads through MiXCR, listing each CDR3 protein once. The sample includes around 58,000 distinct CDR3 sequences, approximately 3.6% of them seen just once. Material: PBMCs. The source is a woman aged 55 to 70 with multiple sclerosis.

This clonotype occurred many times. The V call is TRBV20-1, the J call TRBJ2-1; 11 nucleotides align to TRBD2. Germline lookup yields CDR1 DFQATT and CDR2 SNEGSKA (reference sequence). V lost 0 bases to trimming and J lost 5 bases; unmatched junction nucleotides: 3. The CDR3 is 15 amino acids. CDR3 protein: CSARDTLAGDNEQFF. The CDR3 region has the DNA TGCAGTGCTAGAGATACACTAGCGGGGGACAATGAGCAGTTCTTC.

As concerns this clonotype: This may stem from a read error, because a much larger clone lies one nucleotide away. The genes are TRBV4-1 and TRBJ2-3; 10 nucleotides match TRBD1. The ends lost 10 bases at V and 2 bases at J; junction bases unmatched: 9. CDR1 and CDR2 from the germline V gene are MGHRA and YSYEKL. CDR3 length: 15 residues. Written as DNA, the CDR3 is TGCGCCAATAGGAAGGGGACAGGGGACACAGATACGCAGTATTTT. Its protein is CANRKGTGDTDTQYF.

This clonotype came up a few times. The chain combines TRBV20-1 with TRBJ1-5, with no clear D. Germline-derived CDR1 and CDR2 are DFQATT and SNEGSKA (reference sequence). Trimming took off 1 base at V and 1 base at J, with 14 bases between the two ends. This CDR3 is 16 amino acids long. In DNA form, the CDR3 reads TGCAGTGCTAGAGTAAAAGGGTTCGGGAGCAATCAGCCCCAGCATTTT. Its translation: CSARVKGFGSNQPQHF.

This clonotype was detected ten times or more. The chain is built from TRBV3-1 and TRBJ1-1; possibly TRBD1 for D (5 bases). The germline V gene encodes CDR1 LGHDT and CDR2 YNNKEL (reference sequence). Trimming left V 4 bases short and J 5 bases short, with 17 bases between. This CDR3 contains 15 residues. This chain's CDR3 is CASSPYPGRGTEAFF. CDR3 coding DNA: TGTGCCAGCAGCCCCTACCCGGGGAGGGGTACTGAAGCTTTCTTT. The complete variable domain, with remaining parts taken from reference TRBV3-1 and TRBJ1-1, reads DTAVSQTPKYLVTQMGNDKSIKCEQNLGHDTMYWYKQDSKKFLKIMFSYNNKELIINETVPNRFSPKSPDKAHLNLHINSLELGDSAVYFCASSPYPGRGTEAFFGQGTRLTVV.

The table lists this clonotype with many counts. V gene TRBV7-2 combines with J gene TRBJ1-2; D call uncertain. The V gene's germline CDR1 is SGHTA and CDR2 FQGNSA. The V end was cut by 1 base, the J end by 4 bases, with 16 bases between. The CDR3 has 16 amino acids. The CDR3 protein is CASSLVGSGEFYGYTF. CDR3 nucleotides: TGTGCCAGCAGCTTAGTCGGGTCCGGGGAGTTCTATGGCTACACCTTC.

This clonotype was detected ten times or more. The CDR3 sequence is CASSYNRESSYEQYF. The CDR3 DNA reads as TGCGCCAGCAGCTATAACAGGGAGAGCTCCTACGAGCAGTACTTC. V gene TRBV4-3 combines with J gene TRBJ2-7, with TRBD1 as a possible D gene (6 bases). V lost 5 bases, J lost 0 bases, and 14 bases lay in between. Germline V lookup: CDR1 LGHNA, CDR2 YSLEER. This CDR3 has 15 amino acids.

This clonotype was observed at least ten times. The J gene is TRBJ2-7, the V gene TRBV24-1, with D possibly matching TRBD1 (5 bases). CDR1 and CDR2 (germline): KGHDR, SFDVKD. Deletions cut 9 bases from V and 13 bases from J, with 12 bases between. This CDR3 has 9 amino acids. CDR3 nucleotide sequence: TGTGCCACCTTCCAGGGAAACTACTTC. This gives the protein CATFQGNYF.

This clonotype was recorded many times. The genes are TRBV4-1 and TRBJ2-5; tentative D call: TRBD1 (5 bases). Trimming cost V 2 bases and J 0 bases, with 13 bases left between them. In germline, CDR1 is MGHRA, CDR2 YSYEKL. The CDR3 length is 16 residues. CDR3 bases: TGCGCCAGCAGCCAAAGAGGCGAACAGGACCAAGAGACCCAGTACTTC. Translating gives CASSQRGEQDQETQYF.

This clonotype was observed at least ten times. V and J are TRBV3-1 and TRBJ1-4, with D unclear. Germline CDR1 LGHDT, CDR2 YNNKEL (reference sequence). The CDR3 extends over 12 amino acids. V lost 4 bases to trimming and J lost 5 bases, with 5 bases between them. The CDR3 loop reads CASSPRNEKLFF. The CDR3 region has the DNA TGTGCCAGCAGCCCCCGAAATGAAAAACTGTTTTTT.

This clonotype came up many times. Written as DNA, the CDR3 is TGTGCCAGCAGCCCCCCTCGGAGGACAGGGGCTAACTATGGCTACACCTTC. Translating it yields CASSPPRRTGANYGYTF. The chain is built from TRBV7-9 and TRBJ1-2; TRBD1 matches at 9 bases. The V gene end was trimmed by 5 bases and the J gene end by 0 bases; junction bases not matched to a gene: 10. Germline V gene lookup returns CDR1 SEHNR and CDR2 FQNEAQ (reference sequence). This CDR3 has 17 residues.

Many counts were recorded for this clonotype. The V and J genes are TRBV9 and TRBJ2-5; 8 nucleotides agree with TRBD2. With V trimmed by 2 bases and J by 2 bases, 5 bases remained unmatched. The CDR3 is made up of 15 amino acids. The V gene's germline CDR1 is SGDLS and CDR2 YYNGEE. CDR3 sequence: CASSVSSGTQETQYF. CDR3 DNA: TGTGCCAGCAGCGTGAGTAGCGGGACTCAAGAGACCCAGTACTTC.

This clonotype was seen at least ten times. V and J are TRBV4-1 and TRBJ1-4; TRBD1 is a possible D gene (5 bases). CDR1 is MGHRA and CDR2 is YSYEKL in the germline V gene. The CDR3 has 17 residues. Trimming left V 0 bases short and J 7 bases short, with 18 bases between. CDR3 residues: CASSQEGLEGQREKLFF. In DNA, the CDR3 is TGCGCCAGCAGCCAAGAGGGGCTGGAGGGGCAACGTGAAAAACTGTTTTTT.

This clonotype has ten or more counts. This chain joins TRBV5-5 and TRBJ1-3, with TRBD1 as a possible D gene (6 bases). The V end was cut by 4 bases, the J end by 7 bases, with 18 bases between. Germline loops: CDR1 SGHKS, CDR2 YYEKEE (reference sequence). CDR3 size: 15 residues. The CDR3 here is CASSLSGGIGNTIYF. CDR3 DNA sequence: TGTGCCAGCAGCCTTAGCGGGGGCATCGGCAACACCATATATTTT.

The chain links TRBV3-1 to TRBJ2-6, with 10 bases fitting TRBD1. CDR3 length equals 20 residues. V shed 4 bases and J 2 bases; nucleotides not matched to a gene: 14. Germline lookup yields CDR1 LGHDT and CDR2 YNNKEL (reference sequence). This CDR3 is CASSLLPGTGVVPGANVLTF. The CDR3 coding sequence is TGTGCCAGCAGCCTCCTCCCCGGGACAGGGGTAGTACCTGGGGCCAACGTCCTGACTTTC.

This clonotype appeared many times. V gene TRBV29-1 combines with J gene TRBJ2-5, with TRBD2 matching 12 bases. CDR1 is SQVTM, CDR2 ANQGSEA, per germline. After removal of 8 bases from V and 5 bases from J, the junction contained 3 bases not matched to a gene. The CDR3 has 12 residues. The CDR3 region is CSIGTSGETQYF. CDR3 coding DNA: TGCAGCATCGGGACTAGCGGGGAGACCCAGTACTTC.

This clonotype appeared many times. The chain has TRBV28 and TRBJ2-1; no definite D call. Germline V gene data show CDR1 as MDHEN and CDR2 as SYDVKM. Trimming removed 4 bases from V and 9 bases from J, with 7 bases in between. CDR3 size: 11 residues. The CDR3 coding sequence is TGTGCCAGCAGTTCCCGGGTTGAGCAGTTCTTC. This translates into CASSSRVEQFF.

The sample holds many counts of this clonotype. This sequence joins TRBV20-1 and TRBJ1-5; 7 positions agree with TRBD1. With V trimmed by 0 bases and J by 4 bases, 6 bases remained unmatched. Germline V CDR1 and CDR2: DFQATT, SNEGSKA (reference sequence). This CDR3 is 15 amino acids long. CDR3 DNA: TGCAGTGCTAGAGATTGGGGACAGATTAATCAGCCCCAGCATTTT. It codes for CSARDWGQINQPQHF.

This clonotype occurred many times. The rearrangement joins TRBV20-1 to TRBJ1-1, with D unclear. Between the trimmed V and J ends, which lost 6 bases and 3 bases, there was a span of 20 bases. Per the germline V gene, CDR1 is DFQATT and CDR2 is SNEGSKA (reference sequence). The CDR3 extends over 15 amino acids. CDR3 in DNA: TGCAGTGCCTGGGCCTCGGGCGGAGGGTACACTGAAGCTTTCTTT. Amino acids: CSAWASGGGYTEAFF.

This clonotype was recorded at least ten times. V is TRBV4-3 and J is TRBJ2-1; possible D gene TRBD1, 5 bases. Germline V lookup: CDR1 LGHNA, CDR2 YSLEER. CDR3 size: 16 residues. With 0 bases removed from V and 6 bases from J, the gap between germline ends came to 15 bases. CDR3 bases: TGCGCCAGCAGCCAAGATCATGCAGGGAACGGCAATGAGCAGTTCTTC. As protein: CASSQDHAGNGNEQFF.

This clonotype has a count of ten or more. The chain uses TRBV9 and TRBJ2-3; 8 bases fit TRBD1. With V trimmed by 3 bases and J by 3 bases, 9 bases remained unmatched. This CDR3 is built from 16 residues. The germline V gene has CDR1 SGDLS and CDR2 YYNGEE. CDR3 sequence: CASSGLQGARTDTQYF. CDR3 coding DNA: TGTGCCAGCAGCGGACTCCAGGGGGCAAGAACAGATACGCAGTATTTT.

This clonotype was detected ten times or more. This rearrangement joins TRBV15 to TRBJ2-7; 7 bases line up with TRBD1. CDR1 is LNHNV, CDR2 YYDKDF, per germline (reference sequence). The V and J ends lost 1 base and 4 bases, in that order; junction bases with no gene match: 7. CDR3 length: 15 residues. The CDR3 region is CATSRGTGANYEQYF. CDR3 nucleotides: TGTGCCACCAGCAGAGGCACAGGGGCTAATTACGAGCAGTACTTC.

This clonotype was detected many times. V and J are TRBV7-2 and TRBJ2-7; D unresolved. Trimming pared 5 bases from V and 4 bases from J, leaving 6 bases between. The CDR3 totals 11 residues. The germline V gene encodes CDR1 SGHTA and CDR2 FQGNSA. CDR3: CASSPSYEQYF. DNA of the CDR3: TGTGCCAGCAGCCCGTCTTACGAGCAGTACTTC.

There are many counts of this clonotype. The chain recombines TRBV10-3 with TRBJ1-6, with D perhaps TRBD1 (5 bases). CDR3 length: 15 amino acids. V lost 9 bases, J lost 9 bases, and 21 bases lay in between. Germline CDR1 and CDR2: ENHRY and SYGVKD. CDR3 DNA sequence: TGTGCCATAGCGTCAGTTACAGGACGGGGTTCACCCCTCCACTTT. Its translation: CAIASVTGRGSPLHF.

This clonotype showed up many times. The CDR3 bases are TGTGCCAGCAGTTTAGGTCCTAGCGGGAGGGGGAGCGAGCAGTACTTC. Protein sequence: CASSLGPSGRGSEQYF. J is TRBJ2-7 and V is TRBV12-3 or TRBV12-4; 12 positions match TRBD2. V trimming: 1 base; J trimming: 6 bases; junction bases outside the gene matches: 7. The CDR3 covers 16 residues.

This clonotype came up many times. CDR3 nucleotide sequence: TGCAGTGCTACCGGTAGGCTAGCTCTAGACAATGAGCAGTTCTTC. Its protein is CSATGRLALDNEQFF. This chain joins TRBV20-1 and TRBJ2-1; a possible D gene is TRBD2 (5 bases). Germline V gene data show CDR1 as DFQATT and CDR2 as SNEGSKA (reference sequence). V lost 4 bases to trimming and J lost 5 bases, with 18 bases between them. This CDR3 is 15 amino acids long.

This clonotype has a count of ten or more. The V gene is TRBV27, the J gene TRBJ2-5; TRBD1 matches at 10 bases. The CDR3 spans 16 residues. Germline assignment: CDR1 MNHEY and CDR2 SMNVEV (reference sequence). Germline trimming cut 1 base from V and 3 bases from J; bases unmatched to any gene: 5. The CDR3 spells CASSLLAGQGKETQYF. The CDR3 DNA follows: TGTGCCAGCAGTTTATTGGCGGGACAGGGGAAAGAGACCCAGTACTTC.

In its sample, this clonotype was seen many times. The chain couples TRBV4-1 to TRBJ2-2; possible D gene TRBD1, 5 bases. Germline CDR1 is MGHRA and CDR2 is YSYEKL. The CDR3 has 15 residues. The V gene lost 2 bases and the J gene lost 5 bases, with 12 bases spanning the gap. This chain's CDR3 is CASSQSVGVTGELFF. The CDR3 region has the DNA TGCGCCAGCAGCCAATCGGTAGGGGTAACCGGGGAGCTGTTTTTT.